The TCR beta chain under discussion was sequenced for a study of cytomegalovirus exposure and HLA in healthy donors. Study context: The same platform used for the approximately 670 first-cohort repertoires was also used for the approximately 120 validation repertoires, as a later analysis reported.

This CDR3 spans 14 amino acids. CDR1 is MNHEY and CDR2 is SMNVEV in the germline V gene (reference sequence). Trimming stripped 5 bases from V and 15 bases from J, with 23 bases between. Findings of the study overall: Cytomegalovirus-associated TCR beta chains were listed, numbering 150 to 200. First-cohort TCR clusters tended to co-occur in the roughly 120 validation repertoires, a later analysis found.

TCRdb's copy holds only in-frame clones and misses some; the assay was immunoSEQ multiplex PCR. The sample consists of fewer than 350,000 clones, 70% to 90% of them appearing once. In regard to this clone: The antigen is undetermined.

Sample: PBMCs. The gene calls are TRBV27 and TRBJ2-1; TRBD2 is a possible D gene (7 bases). The TCR sequence derives from a woman younger than 30 in good health and CMV-seronegative. The CDR3 is CASSAWGGARGPFF. DNA for the CDR3: TGTGCCAGCAGTGCCTGGGGGGGGGCCCGAGGTCCGTTCTTC.